This T cell receptor (beta chain) was found in a study of T cells in localized non-small cell lung cancer. With regard to this clone: As yet, its antigen is unknown.

The assay was immunoSEQ multiplex PCR, and TCRdb's table has in-frame clones only and misses some. The sample yields roughly 64,000 clones, roughly 79% seen once. Study results and limitations: T cell clonality was highest in uninvolved adjacent lung, above tumor.

The starting material was PBMCs, obtained before any cancer treatment. This sequence originates from a man aged 40 to 75 with stage II lung adenocarcinoma.

The CDR3 DNA sequence: TGTGCCAGCAGCCCAGACGGGGGCGATCAGCCCCAGCATTTT. Translation: CASSPDGGDQPQHF. The chain has TRBV9 and TRBJ1-5, with TRBD1 as a possible D gene (6 bases). Germline assignment: CDR1 SGDLS and CDR2 YYNGEE. V was trimmed by 4 bases and J by 5 bases, leaving 13 bases between them. The CDR3 sequence is 14 residues long.